These 29 T cell receptor beta chains were all obtained from the same sample, sequenced in a study of blood T cell repertoires in COVID-19. Produced via immunoSEQ multiplex PCR; TCRdb's table is partial and in-frame only. Of over 250,000 clones listed, 83% are singletons. Input material: peripheral blood. These receptors originate from a woman between 45 and 60 years old who had recovered from COVID-19.

The rearrangement links TRBV14 to TRBJ2-3; TRBD2 might be the D (6 bases). This CDR3 contains 19 residues. V lost 4 bases and J 5 bases, leaving 28 bases between the germline ends. Germline CDR1 is SGHDN and CDR2 is FVKESK. In DNA form, the CDR3 reads TGTGCCAGCAGCCGCCGCGGCGGGGCTAGTGGTCCCACTGGAGATACGCAGTATTTT. Protein sequence: CASSRRGGASGPTGDTQYF. Looking up the rest from reference TRBV14 and TRBJ2-3 gives the full variable domain: EAGVTQFPSHSVIEKGQTVTLRCDPISGHDNLYWYRRVMGKEIKFLLHFVKESKQDESGMPNNRFLAERTGGTYSTLKVQPAELEDSGVYFCASSRRGGASGPTGDTQYFGPGTRLTVL.

In its sample, this clone was seen a few times. V and J are TRBV23-1 and TRBJ1-1; the D is unclear. TRBV23-1 is placed among ORFs of uncertain function. V dropped 1 base and J dropped 3 bases, with 6 bases sitting between them. This CDR3 spans 13 amino acids. The CDR3 spells CASSQWEDTEAFF. DNA of the CDR3: TGCGCCAGCAGTCAATGGGAGGACACTGAAGCTTTCTTT.

The chain combines TRBV4-3 with TRBJ2-1; 8 positions agree with TRBD2. With V trimmed by 0 bases and J by 4 bases, 14 bases remained unmatched. This CDR3 is built from 19 residues. Germline values: CDR1 LGHNA, CDR2 YSLEER. The CDR3 bases are TGCGCCAGCAGCCAAGAAGTAGCAAGGTTGCGGGGGGAATACAATGAGCAGTTCTTC. Protein: CASSQEVARLRGEYNEQFF.

This clone was counted a few times. The rearrangement links TRBV28 to TRBJ1-5, with D possibly being TRBD1 (5 bases). Germline V lookup: CDR1 MDHEN, CDR2 SYDVKM. The germline V and J ends were trimmed by 6 bases and 4 bases, with 13 bases remaining between them. The CDR3 is 14 residues long. CDR3: CASRAGQPNQPQHF. In DNA, the CDR3 is TGTGCCAGCAGGGCCGGACAACCTAATCAGCCCCAGCATTTT.

This chain links TRBV7-9 with TRBJ2-7, with D tentatively TRBD1 (6 bases). Per germline, CDR1 SEHNR and CDR2 FQNEAQ (reference sequence). Trimming left V 10 bases short and J 0 bases short, with 10 bases between. This CDR3 is 12 amino acids long. The CDR3 DNA reads as TGTGCCACCCGACAGGACTCCTACGAGCAGTACTTC. The encoded protein is CATRQDSYEQYF.

This chain links TRBV9 with TRBJ2-2; D might be TRBD2 (6 bases). V was shortened by 5 bases and J by 8 bases, with 16 bases between the two germline ends. This CDR3 spans 14 amino acids. In germline, CDR1 is SGDLS, CDR2 YYNGEE. CDR3 in DNA: TGTGCCAGCAGTGGCCCGACTGCGGGAGGGGAGCTGTTTTTT. Amino acid sequence: CASSGPTAGGELFF.

The chain uses TRBV5-4 and TRBJ1-1, with 10 nucleotides matching TRBD1. The CDR3 is 15 residues long. J was trimmed by 5 bases and V by 4 bases; bases with no gene match: 8. CDR1 is SGHNT and CDR2 is YYREEE in the germline V gene (reference sequence). The CDR3 DNA is TGTGCCAGCAGCCCCGGCGGGACAGGGGTTACTGAAGCTTTCTTT. Translated: CASSPGGTGVTEAFF.

The chain uses TRBV11-2 and TRBJ2-3; no reliable D call. The CDR3 runs to 14 residues. V gave up 1 base and J gave up 6 bases, with 11 bases separating them. Germline CDR1 is SGHAT and CDR2 is FQNNGV. CDR3 sequence: CASSLGGGSDTQYF. As DNA, the CDR3 is TGTGCCAGCAGCTTAGGAGGCGGTTCGGATACGCAGTATTTT.

The V gene is TRBV6-2 or TRBV6-3, the J gene TRBJ1-4; TRBD1 agrees at 7 bases. The CDR3 has 18 residues. J lost 0 bases, V lost 0 bases, and 7 bases had no gene match. The germline CDR1 and CDR2 sequences are MNHEY and SVGEGT. The CDR3 coding sequence is TGTGCCAGCAGTTACTCCGACAGGGACCTTTCAACTAATGAAAAACTGTTTTTT. Translated: CASSYSDRDLSTNEKLFF.

The CDR3 region has the DNA TGTGCCAGCAGCCCGGACTTCTACAATGAGCAGTTCTTC. This encodes CASSPDFYNEQFF. The chain has TRBV12-3 or TRBV12-4 and TRBJ2-1, with D perhaps matching TRBD2 (5 bases). Deletions cut 6 bases from V and 3 bases from J, with 9 bases between. The CDR3 spans 13 residues.

The chain uses TRBV6-5 and TRBJ1-2; D is ambiguous. The CDR3 length is 13 residues. Trimming shortened V by 6 bases and J by 4 bases, and 12 bases separated the two germline ends. Germline assignment: CDR1 MNHEY and CDR2 SVGAGI. The CDR3 sequence is CASRSRPTYGYTF. In DNA, the CDR3 is TGTGCCAGCAGGTCTAGGCCGACCTATGGCTACACCTTC.

Of note for this clone: At one end, the junction sequence differs from germline, possibly due to a read error. The chain couples TRBV7-8 to TRBJ2-7; D is perhaps TRBD2 (6 bases). CDR3 length: 13 amino acids. Germline CDR1 and CDR2: SGHVS and FQNEAQ. The CDR3 DNA is TGTGCCAGCAGCATGGACTACTCCCACGAGCAGTACTTC. Amino acids: CASSMDYSHEQYF. Using reference TRBV7-8 and TRBJ2-7 for the parts outside the CDR3, the full variable domain is GAGVSQSPRYKVAKRGQDVALRCDPISGHVSLFWYQQALGQGPEFLTYFQNEAQLDKSGLPSDRFFAERPEGSVSTLKIQRTQQEDSAVYLCASSMDYSHEQYFGPGTRLTVT.

The chain links TRBV12-3 or TRBV12-4 to TRBJ1-2; TRBD1 is a possible D gene (5 bases). This CDR3 spans 13 amino acids. The V and J ends lost 3 bases and 7 bases respectively, with 12 bases between them. DNA of the CDR3: TGTGCCAGCAGTTTCGCAGGGCCCAGTGGCTACACCTTC. Its protein product is CASSFAGPSGYTF.

This clone was observed a single time. The gene calls are TRBV18 and TRBJ2-7; 7 nucleotides agree with TRBD1. In germline, CDR1 is KGHSH, CDR2 LQKENI. V was clipped by 8 bases and J by 5 bases; unmatched bases: 9. The CDR3 is made up of 13 amino acids. CDR3 sequence reads: CASTQDRAHEQYF. The CDR3 coding sequence is TGTGCCAGCACACAAGACAGGGCCCACGAGCAGTACTTC.

The rearrangement joins TRBV7-6 to TRBJ1-3; 7 bases line up with TRBD1. J was trimmed by 4 bases and V by 0 bases; bases with no gene match: 3. This CDR3 spans 15 amino acids. Germline CDR1 and CDR2: SGHVS and FNYEAQ. The CDR3 loop is CASSLAPGQGNTIYF. CDR3 coding DNA: TGTGCCAGCAGCTTAGCGCCGGGACAGGGAAACACCATATATTTT.

The rearrangement uses TRBV4-1 and TRBJ2-1; 9 nucleotides align to TRBD1. After removal of 2 bases from V and 8 bases from J, the junction contained 10 bases not matched to a gene. This CDR3 contains 16 residues. CDR1 and CDR2 from the germline V gene are MGHRA and YSYEKL. CDR3: CASSQQPDRTGDEQFF. The CDR3 DNA follows: TGCGCCAGCAGCCAACAACCAGACCGGACAGGGGATGAGCAGTTCTTC.

The gene calls are TRBV30 and TRBJ1-4; D gene uncertain. Germline V gene lookup returns CDR1 GTSNPN and CDR2 SVGIG (reference sequence). The CDR3 is 14 amino acids. V dropped 3 bases and J dropped 3 bases, with 11 bases sitting between them. The CDR3 DNA reads TGTGCCTGGAGAGATGCCACGGCTAATGAAAAACTGTTTTTT. Encoded protein: CAWRDATANEKLFF.

The chain joins TRBV19 to TRBJ1-5; the D gene is possibly TRBD1 (5 bases). Germline lookup yields CDR1 LNHDA and CDR2 SQIVND (reference sequence). The CDR3 consists of 15 residues. V dropped 6 bases and J dropped 3 bases, with 15 bases sitting between them. CDR3 residues: CASRGQGFSNQPQHF. The CDR3 bases are TGTGCCAGTAGGGGGCAGGGTTTTTCCAATCAGCCCCAGCATTTT. Supplemented by reference TRBV19 and TRBJ1-5, the full variable domain reads DGGITQSPKYLFRKEGQNVTLSCEQNLNHDAMYWYRQDPGQGLRLIYYSQIVNDFQKGDIAEGYSVSREKKESFPLTVTSAQKNPTAFYLCASRGQGFSNQPQHFGDGTRLSIL.

The chain carries TRBV18 and TRBJ1-1; 7 bases fit TRBD1. CDR3 length: 17 residues. Germline V CDR1 and CDR2: KGHSH, LQKENI. Unmatched junction bases numbered 9, after V lost 2 bases and J lost 0 bases. CDR3 coding DNA: TGTGCCAGCTCACCAGAAACAGGGGTAGTTGTGAACACTGAAGCTTTCTTT. Protein product: CASSPETGVVVNTEAFF.

The chain is built from TRBV7-2 and TRBJ1-2; 8 nucleotides match TRBD1. V shed 8 bases and J 3 bases; nucleotides not matched to a gene: 14. This CDR3 has 16 amino acids. CDR1 is SGHTA, CDR2 FQGNSA, per germline. CDR3 loop: CASGRSPQGADYGYTF. For the CDR3, the DNA is TGTGCCAGCGGCCGGTCCCCTCAGGGGGCGGACTATGGCTACACCTTC.

The chain employs TRBV7-8 and TRBJ2-7; 9 bases are shared with TRBD2. J lost 3 bases, V lost 1 base, and 4 bases had no gene match. The CDR3 length is 15 residues. From germline, CDR1 is SGHVS and CDR2 FQNEAQ. The CDR3, as DNA: TGTGCCAGCAGCTTAGGAGCGGGAGGAGGCTACGAGCAGTACTTC. It yields the protein CASSLGAGGGYEQYF.

This rearrangement joins TRBV6-2 or TRBV6-3 to TRBJ2-5; D is perhaps TRBD1 (5 bases). Trimming shortened V by 6 bases and J by 1 base, and 12 bases separated the two germline ends. This CDR3 is built from 14 residues. Germline V gives CDR1 MNHEY, CDR2 SVGEGT. CDR3 coding DNA: TGTGCCAGCAGCTCCAGGGCGTTCCAAGAGACCCAGTACTTC. This translates into CASSSRAFQETQYF.

The V call is TRBV14, the J call TRBJ2-7; D perhaps matches TRBD2 (5 bases). The CDR3 runs to 13 residues. Looked up from germline, CDR1 is SGHDN and CDR2 is FVKESK. Between the trimmed V and J ends, which lost 2 bases and 6 bases, there was a span of 11 bases. The chain's CDR3 is CASSQQMRVEQYF. The CDR3, as DNA: TGTGCCAGCAGCCAACAGATGAGGGTCGAGCAGTACTTC.

V gene TRBV24-1 combines with J gene TRBJ2-1; tentatively, D is TRBD2 (6 bases). The ends were cut back, 2 bases at V and 2 bases at J, with 15 bases in the middle. CDR1 and CDR2 from the germline V gene are KGHDR and SFDVKD. The CDR3 spans 17 residues. CDR3 sequence (DNA): TGTGCCACCAGTGATTCCTCCGGGACTCATCCCTACAATGAGCAGTTCTTC. This encodes CATSDSSGTHPYNEQFF.

The CDR3 loop reads CASSNPRDRAYGYTF. CDR3 sequence (DNA): TGTGCCAGCAGTAACCCGAGGGACAGAGCCTATGGCTACACCTTC. The rearrangement uses TRBV28 and TRBJ1-2, with TRBD1 matching over 7 bases. J was trimmed by 4 bases and V by 5 bases; bases with no gene match: 10. Germline V lookup: CDR1 MDHEN, CDR2 SYDVKM. The length of the CDR3 is 15 residues.

The rearrangement uses TRBV18 and TRBJ1-2, with 10 bases fitting TRBD1. This CDR3 is built from 15 residues. With V trimmed by 0 bases and J by 8 bases, 6 bases remained unmatched. From germline, CDR1 is KGHSH and CDR2 LQKENI. CDR3 in amino acids: CASSPPRQGAWGYTF. CDR3 sequence (DNA): TGTGCCAGCTCACCACCGCGACAGGGGGCTTGGGGCTACACCTTC. Supplemented by reference TRBV18 and TRBJ1-2, the full variable domain reads NAGVMQNPRHLVRRRGQEARLRCSPMKGHSHVYWYRQLPEEGLKFMVYLQKENIIDESGMPKERFSAEFPKEGPSILRIQQVVRGDSAAYFCASSPPRQGAWGYTFGSGTRLTVV.

The rearrangement uses TRBV7-9 and TRBJ2-2; TRBD2 might be the D (7 bases). From germline, CDR1 is SEHNR and CDR2 FQNEAQ (reference sequence). The V end lost 4 bases, the J end lost 6 bases, and 21 bases lay between the germline ends. This CDR3 has 17 amino acids. The CDR3 coding sequence is TGTGCCAGCAGCTACCGGGACACCCGGGGGGAGGCCGGGGAGCTGTTTTTT. Its translation is CASSYRDTRGEAGELFF.

The V and J genes are TRBV6-4 and TRBJ1-3; 11 bases are a match to TRBD1. Germline CDR1 reads MRHNA; CDR2 reads SNTAGT. This CDR3 contains 19 residues. V lost 8 bases, J lost 0 bases, and 15 bases stayed unmatched. The CDR3 protein is CASRARSGQGEVSGNTIYF. In DNA, the CDR3 is TGTGCCAGCCGCGCACGATCGGGACAGGGGGAAGTCTCTGGAAACACCATATATTTT.

The chain is built from TRBV6-2 or TRBV6-3 and TRBJ2-1; the match to TRBD1 covers 9 bases. Germline loops: CDR1 MNHEY, CDR2 SVGEGT. V lost 1 base and J lost 4; bases outside the gene matches: 2. The CDR3 is made up of 15 amino acids. The CDR3 region is CASSYWDRAYNEQFF. Here the CDR3 DNA reads TGTGCCAGCAGTTACTGGGACAGGGCGTACAATGAGCAGTTCTTC.